One sample yielded the 20 T cell receptor beta chains listed below, sequenced in a study of blood T cell repertoires in COVID-19. Produced via immunoSEQ multiplex PCR; TCRdb's table is partial and in-frame only. Altogether more than 200,000 clones are present, roughly 87% being singletons, with the ten largest covering under 4%. Sequenced material: peripheral blood. The source of these receptors is a man aged 18 to 30 with active or convalescent COVID-19.

J is TRBJ1-4 and V is TRBV18; unclear D gene. This CDR3 contains 14 residues. Trimming took off 4 bases at V and 7 bases at J, with 13 bases between the two ends. Germline values: CDR1 KGHSH, CDR2 LQKENI. The CDR3 DNA sequence: TGTGCCAGCTCACTTCACGCCGATAGTGAAAAACTGTTTTTT. It translates to CASSLHADSEKLFF.

The chain combines TRBV4-3 with TRBJ2-3; the D is unclear. Trimming stripped 0 bases from V and 5 bases from J, with 12 bases between. Germline V gene sequence: CDR1 LGHNA, CDR2 YSLEER. The CDR3 spans 15 residues. CDR3 amino acids: CASSQETSSGDTQYF. Here the CDR3 DNA reads TGCGCCAGCAGCCAAGAAACGAGTTCTGGAGATACGCAGTATTTT.

This chain connects TRBV18 to TRBJ2-5; D is uncertain. The ends were cut back, 6 bases at V and 3 bases at J, with 14 bases in the middle. Germline V gene sequence: CDR1 KGHSH, CDR2 LQKENI. The CDR3 totals 14 residues. For the CDR3, the DNA is TGTGCCAGCTCCCCGCCGAGTGTTGAAGAGACCCAGTACTTC. This gives the protein CASSPPSVEETQYF.

This chain joins TRBV2 and TRBJ1-1; D gene ambiguous. The ends were cut back, 3 bases at V and 2 bases at J, with 7 bases in the middle. The germline V gene encodes CDR1 SNHLY and CDR2 FYNNEI. This CDR3 is built from 13 residues. CDR3 in amino acids: CASSEEINTEAFF. CDR3 nucleotides: TGTGCCAGCAGTGAGGAGATAAACACTGAAGCTTTCTTT.

This chain joins TRBV4-1 and TRBJ2-3; 9 bases fit TRBD2. Unmatched junction bases numbered 24, after V lost 0 bases and J lost 5 bases. Germline V gene data show CDR1 as MGHRA and CDR2 as YSYEKL. The CDR3 runs 22 residues. The CDR3 nucleotides are TGCGCCAGCAGCCAAGAGGTGGGGTCTAGCGGGGCCTCCAACCGGGGGGGAGATACGCAGTATTTT. Residues: CASSQEVGSSGASNRGGDTQYF.

This sequence joins TRBV11-1 and TRBJ2-3; D is undetermined. In germline, CDR1 is SGHAT, CDR2 FQDESV (reference sequence). The CDR3 consists of 14 residues. The V and J ends lost 5 bases and 10 bases respectively, with 19 bases between them. The CDR3 DNA is TGTGCCAGCAGCCCATTAAGTGGTGCGTTTGCGCAGTATTTT. Residues: CASSPLSGAFAQYF. Full variable domain (missing parts from reference TRBV11-1 and TRBJ2-3): EAEVAQSPRYKITEKSQAVAFWCDPISGHATLYWYRQILGQGPELLVQFQDESVVDDSQLPKDRFSAERLKGVDSTLKIQPAELGDSAMYLCASSPLSGAFAQYFGPGTRLTVL.

A few counts support this clone. The CDR3 region is CASSLGQGDSSPLHF. For the CDR3, the DNA is TGTGCCAGCAGCCTGGGACAGGGTGATTCTTCACCCCTCCACTTT. The rearrangement uses TRBV7-2 and TRBJ1-6; 9 bases are a match to TRBD1. J lost 9 bases, V lost 5 bases, and 8 bases had no gene match. The CDR3 extends over 15 amino acids. In germline, CDR1 is SGHTA, CDR2 FQGNSA.

This clone has just one count. V usage is TRBV25-1 and J usage is TRBJ2-3; 12 positions agree with TRBD1. The CDR3 covers 17 residues. The J segment lost 0 bases and the V segment lost 5 bases, leaving 6 bases of the junction unmatched. The germline V gene has CDR1 MGHDK and CDR2 SYGVNS. CDR3 amino acids: CASSQGQGALSTDTQYF. For the CDR3, the DNA is TGTGCCAGCAGTCAGGGACAGGGGGCCCTTAGCACAGATACGCAGTATTTT.

The V and J genes are TRBV18 and TRBJ1-1; TRBD1 agrees at 7 bases. Trimming removed 6 bases from V and 1 base from J; junction bases left unmatched: 8. CDR3 length equals 15 residues. In germline, CDR1 is KGHSH, CDR2 LQKENI. The CDR3 here is CASSGNRQGNTEAFF. CDR3 DNA sequence: TGTGCCAGCTCCGGAAATCGACAGGGGAACACTGAAGCTTTCTTT.

The table lists this clone with a count of one. The J gene is TRBJ1-1, the V gene TRBV2; unclear D gene. The CDR3 has 13 amino acids. The germline gives CDR1 SNHLY, CDR2 FYNNEI. V gave up 7 bases and J gave up 2 bases, with 11 bases separating them. The CDR3 DNA is TGTGCCAGCACGCCCCAGGCCAACACTGAAGCTTTCTTT. It is translated as CASTPQANTEAFF.

The gene calls are TRBV5-1 and TRBJ2-7, with D perhaps matching TRBD2 (5 bases). The V end was cut by 6 bases, the J end by 1 base, with 11 bases between. In germline, CDR1 is SGHRS, CDR2 YFSETQ. This CDR3 has 13 residues. The CDR3 loop is CASTTGTSYEQYF. For the CDR3, the DNA is TGCGCCAGCACGACGGGAACGTCCTACGAGCAGTACTTC.

V usage is TRBV7-9 and J usage is TRBJ1-1; possible D gene TRBD1, 5 bases. This CDR3 has 14 amino acids. With 1 base removed from V and 1 base from J, the gap between germline ends came to 7 bases. Germline V gene sequence: CDR1 SEHNR, CDR2 FQNEAQ (reference sequence). CDR3 loop: CASSLVGGNTEAFF. Written as DNA, the CDR3 is TGTGCCAGCAGCTTAGTGGGGGGGAACACTGAAGCTTTCTTT.

The CDR3 nucleotides are TGTGCCAGCAGTTCCCCAATGGACAGGGATCACAATGAGCAGTTCTTC. Residues: CASSSPMDRDHNEQFF. This chain uses TRBV6-2 or TRBV6-3 with TRBJ2-1, with 8 positions matching TRBD1. CDR1 and CDR2 (germline): MNHEY, SVGEGT. The CDR3 is 16 amino acids. The V segment lost 4 bases and the J segment 5 bases; nucleotides outside the gene matches: 10.

The chain recombines TRBV4-1 with TRBJ2-7; D unclear. This CDR3 spans 15 amino acids. Germline assignment: CDR1 MGHRA and CDR2 YSYEKL. Deletions cut 1 base from V and 4 bases from J, with 14 bases between. CDR3 coding DNA: TGCGCCAGCAGCCAAGGGTGGGCCCCGGTTTACGAGCAGTACTTC. As protein: CASSQGWAPVYEQYF.

The chain carries TRBV11-3 and TRBJ1-2; tentatively, D is TRBD1 (6 bases). The CDR3 consists of 13 residues. The germline V gene encodes CDR1 SGHNT and CDR2 YENEEA. The V end was cut by 8 bases, the J end by 13 bases, with 23 bases between. CDR3 in amino acids: CASWARDKVMFTF. The CDR3 DNA sequence: TGTGCCAGCTGGGCTCGGGACAAGGTTATGTTCACCTTC.

V gene TRBV5-1 combines with J gene TRBJ1-2; maybe TRBD1 (5 bases). This CDR3 comprises 14 residues. Germline V gene lookup returns CDR1 SGHRS and CDR2 YFSETQ. V lost 0 bases to trimming and J lost 4 bases, with 10 bases between them. CDR3 residues: CASSLDLGGYGYTF. As DNA, the CDR3 is TGCGCCAGCAGCTTGGACCTGGGGGGCTATGGCTACACCTTC. The full variable domain, with the rest looked up from reference TRBV5-1 and TRBJ1-2, is KAGVTQTPRYLIKTRGQQVTLSCSPISGHRSVSWYQQTPGQGLQFLFEYFSETQRNKGNFPGRFSGRQFSNSRSEMNVSTLELGDSALYLCASSLDLGGYGYTFGSGTRLTVV.

This chain joins TRBV19 and TRBJ1-4; 10 positions match TRBD1. V was pared by 3 bases and J by 8 bases, with 12 bases of the junction left unmatched. CDR1 and CDR2 (germline): LNHDA, SQIVND (reference sequence). This CDR3 has 17 residues. In DNA, the CDR3 is TGTGCCAGTAGTATTGACAGGGGGCATAAGAGTAGAGAAAAACTGTTTTTT. Translation: CASSIDRGHKSREKLFF.

The chain has TRBV4-3 and TRBJ1-3, with D possibly matching TRBD1 (6 bases). The CDR3 totals 15 residues. V was clipped by 3 bases and J by 2 bases, with 11 bases between them. Per the germline V gene, CDR1 is LGHNA and CDR2 is YSLEER. The CDR3 DNA sequence: TGCGCCAGCAGCCAGGGGGGGGCCGCTGGAAACACCATATATTTT. Residues: CASSQGGAAGNTIYF.

This chain uses TRBV19 with TRBJ2-1; 9 nucleotides agree with TRBD2. In germline, CDR1 is LNHDA, CDR2 SQIVND (reference sequence). Trimming at V came to 5 bases and at J to 6 bases, leaving 5 bases not matched to a gene. CDR3 length: 14 residues. CDR3 in amino acids: CASSQAGGPNEQFF. The CDR3 DNA is TGTGCCAGTAGTCAAGCGGGAGGCCCCAATGAGCAGTTCTTC.

J is TRBJ2-3 and V is TRBV9; D possibly corresponds to TRBD1 (5 bases). Germline CDR1 SGDLS, CDR2 YYNGEE. The CDR3 spans 14 residues. V was trimmed by 0 bases and J by 6 bases, leaving 11 bases between them. CDR3 residues: CASSVDGAPDTQYF. CDR3 bases: TGTGCCAGCAGCGTAGATGGGGCTCCGGATACGCAGTATTTT. The entire variable domain, with the rest obtained from reference TRBV9 and TRBJ2-3, is as follows: DSGVTQTPKHLITATGQRVTLRCSPRSGDLSVYWYQQSLDQGLQFLIQYYNGEERAKGNILERFSAQQFPDLHSELNLSSLELGDSALYFCASSVDGAPDTQYFGPGTRLTVL.